Below, 11 T cell receptor beta chains from the same sample are listed, as sequenced in a study of T cell therapy after organ transplantation. Assay used: immunoSEQ multiplex PCR; TCRdb lists only in-frame clones, some missing. The table records 20,000 or so clones, around 81% of them present only once. Time point indicated: 4-8 weeks after completion of therapy. No antigen has been identified for these receptors. The specimen was CD8+ T cells from blood, collected after autologous CMV-specific T cell therapy. These receptors were taken from a human patient who had received a solid organ transplant and had CMV disease. Some T cells may be provided by the graft donor.

The chain combines TRBV12-2 with TRBJ1-2; the table assigns TRBD1, which was not confirmed against the DNA. TRBV12-2 is given as a pseudogene. There are 18 residues in the CDR3. For the CDR3, the DNA is TGTGCAAGTCGCTTAGTATCCGAGACAGGGGACTCTAACTATGGCTACACCTTC. It translates to CASRLVSETGDSNYGYTF.

A note on this clone: At one end the junction does not follow the germline gene, possibly because of a read error. For the CDR3, the DNA is TGTGCCAGCAGCACCGACATTAGCGGGTTCGGGAATTTT. Protein sequence: CASSTDISGFGNF. J is TRBJ2-3 and V is TRBV5-6; 7 bases match TRBD2. Germline CDR1 and CDR2: SGHDT and YYEEEE. The CDR3 covers 13 residues.

This clone has just one count. The V and J genes are TRBV11-2 and TRBJ2-1; the match to TRBD2 covers 8 bases. V shed 5 bases, J shed 4 bases, and the junction held 7 bases outside the gene matches. Germline CDR1 is SGHAT and CDR2 is FQNNGV. The CDR3 has 15 residues. CDR3 sequence reads: CASSLRTSPYNEQFF. The DNA for the CDR3 is TGTGCCAGCAGCCTACGGACTAGCCCGTACAATGAGCAGTTCTTC.

CDR3 DNA: TGTGCCTGGAGTGTAGGACAGGACAGCTATGGCTACACCTTC. Protein: CAWSVGQDSYGYTF. The chain employs TRBV30 and TRBJ1-2, with 7 bases identical to TRBD1. The trim removed 0 bases at V and 4 bases at J, leaving 5 bases unmatched. CDR1 is GTSNPN and CDR2 is SVGIG in the germline V gene (reference sequence). CDR3 length: 14 residues.

This clone was found a few times. J is TRBJ2-1 and V is TRBV10-3; TRBD2 matches 10 bases. The CDR3 totals 13 residues. Germline CDR1 ENHRY, CDR2 SYGVKD. Trimming at V came to 5 bases and at J to 10 bases, leaving 5 bases not matched to a gene. The CDR3 loop reads CAISIGLAVEQFF. The CDR3, as DNA: TGTGCCATCAGTATAGGACTAGCGGTGGAGCAGTTCTTC.

The chain employs TRBV20-1 and TRBJ2-1, with D possibly TRBD2 on 5 matching bases. Germline-derived CDR1 and CDR2 are DFQATT and SNEGSKA (reference sequence). V lost 3 bases and J 7 bases, leaving 7 bases between the germline ends. The CDR3 extends over 11 amino acids. As DNA, the CDR3 is TGCAGTGCTAGTCGGGAAAATGAGCAGTTCTTC. Translated: CSASRENEQFF.

Regarding this clone: A read error may account for a junction end that differs from germline. V gene TRBV27 combines with J gene TRBJ2-5; no definite D call. The CDR3 loop spans 13 amino acids. Germline CDR1 is MNHEY and CDR2 is SMNVEV (reference sequence). The CDR3 sequence: CASSFQYQETQYF. CDR3 coding DNA: TGTGCCAGCAGTTTTCAGTACCAGGAGACCCAGTACTTC.

This clone is classed as medium-sized. Within the sample, other DNA sequences also encode this same CDR3. V usage is TRBV5-8 and J usage is TRBJ1-5; the D gene is possibly TRBD1 (5 bases). Germline lookup yields CDR1 SGHTS and CDR2 YDEGEE. V was clipped by 0 bases and J by 0 bases, with 7 bases between them. The CDR3 spans 15 residues. This chain's CDR3 is CASSLEGYSNQPQHF. CDR3 DNA: TGTGCCAGCAGCTTGGAGGGGTATAGCAATCAGCCCCAGCATTTT.

The chain recombines TRBV6-6 with TRBJ1-1; 7 nucleotides agree with TRBD1. Germline V gene data show CDR1 as MNHNY and CDR2 as SVGAGI (reference sequence). The CDR3 is made up of 13 amino acids. The V and J ends lost 5 bases and 4 bases, in that order; junction bases with no gene match: 4. Here the CDR3 reads CASSLGTATEAFF. DNA of the CDR3: TGTGCCAGCAGTCTTGGGACAGCCACTGAAGCTTTCTTT.

This clone was seen once. The V gene is TRBV7-9, the J gene TRBJ2-2; possible D gene TRBD1, 5 bases. From germline, CDR1 is SEHNR and CDR2 FQNEAQ (reference sequence). Trimming left V 5 bases short and J 4 bases short, with 11 bases between. The CDR3 totals 14 residues. The CDR3 nucleotides are TGTGCCAGCAGCCCGTTCCAGGGCACCGGGGAGCTGTTTTTT. It encodes CASSPFQGTGELFF.

The chain has TRBV7-8 and TRBJ2-7; 7 nucleotides align to TRBD1. CDR1 SGHVS and CDR2 FQNEAQ come from the germline V gene. Germline trimming cut 3 bases from V and 3 bases from J; bases unmatched to any gene: 11. This CDR3 is built from 16 residues. The CDR3, as DNA: TGTGCCAGCAGCTTTCAAACGACAGGGTGGGTCTACGAGCAGTACTTC. Encoded protein: CASSFQTTGWVYEQYF.